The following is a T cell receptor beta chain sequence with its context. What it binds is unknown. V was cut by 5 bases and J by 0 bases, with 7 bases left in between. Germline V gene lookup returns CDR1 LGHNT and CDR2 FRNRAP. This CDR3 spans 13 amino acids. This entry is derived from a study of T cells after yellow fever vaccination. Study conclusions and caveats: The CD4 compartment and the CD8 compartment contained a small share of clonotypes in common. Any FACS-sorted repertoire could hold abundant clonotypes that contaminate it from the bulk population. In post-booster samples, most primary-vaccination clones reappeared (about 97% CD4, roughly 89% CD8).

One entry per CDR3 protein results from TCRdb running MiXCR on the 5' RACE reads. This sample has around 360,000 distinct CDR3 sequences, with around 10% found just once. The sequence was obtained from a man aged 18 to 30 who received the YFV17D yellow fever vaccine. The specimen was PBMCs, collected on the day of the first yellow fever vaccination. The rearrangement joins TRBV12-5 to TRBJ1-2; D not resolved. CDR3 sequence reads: CASGLQTNYGYTF. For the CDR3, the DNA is TGTGCTAGTGGTCTACAGACTAACTATGGCTACACCTTC.